This T cell receptor beta chain is from a study of beta chain features in type 1 diabetes. As every portion of the isolated RNA was reverse transcribed, the sequencing read expressed TCRB transcripts. Method: immunoSEQ multiplex PCR; TCRdb's copy keeps in-frame clones and lacks some. The table lists about 170,000 clones, less than 9.5% of them singletons. The CDR3 runs 16 residues. Comments on this clone: Its antigen is as yet unknown.

Study-wide results and caveats: Reads derived from cDNA could over-represent cells showing high TCR expression. Shorter TCRB CDR3s, moderately but significantly so, were found in Type 1 diabetes patients in all four CD4+ subsets.

This chain joins TRBV21-1 and TRBJ2-1; the table's D call, TRBD2, was not checked against the DNA. TRBV21-1 is a listed pseudogene. This TCR was recovered from a woman in her 40s with type 1 diabetes. Sample: central memory CD4+ T cells from blood. CDR3: CASSSRPGRAQNEQFF. The CDR3 nucleotides are TGTGCCAGCAGCTCCCGACCGGGGAGGGCCCAGAATGAGCAGTTCTTC.